This T cell receptor beta chain stems from a study of vaccination and CD4 T cells after COVID-19. Whole-study findings and limits: Convalescent patients gained a median 86.3% of their reactive clones only post-vaccination.

Sequencing of the DNA from cultured CD4+ T cells was carried out with the Oncomine TCR Beta short-read assay. It was from cultured CD4+ T cells that genomic DNA was extracted. TCRdb processed the PCR reads anew with MiXCR; each CDR3 protein has one entry. The sample comprises 10,000 or so distinct CDR3 sequences, around 50% of which are singletons, and around 21% rests with the top ten. Comment on this clonotype: As yet, its antigen is unknown.

The CDR3 extends over 12 amino acids. Germline CDR1 and CDR2: SQVTM and ANQGSEA. Trimming removed 7 bases from V and 0 bases from J, with 9 bases in between. Treatment denoted: approximately nine-day PBMC culture with coronavirus spike peptide pools or control peptides (ViraFEST assay). In the ViraFEST assay, peptide-pool expansion preceded TCR sequencing of expanded clonotypes. Fresh medium (containing IL-2) replaced half the medium on days 3 and 7. The specimen was CD4+ T cells from blood, cultured in vitro. This rearrangement joins TRBV29-1 to TRBJ1-2; D is unclear. This receptor was identified in a human donor who had recovered from COVID-19. CDR3 region: CSAGSPNYGYTF. CDR3 bases: TGCAGCGCCGGGTCTCCTAACTATGGCTACACCTTC.